The T cell receptor (beta chain) described here comes from a study of blood T cells in healthy people across ages. About the research overall: Using template switching, researchers captured about one barcoded beta molecule for each two T cells. General study findings and limits: Observed TCR beta diversity showed a strong correlation with the percentage of naive T cells as measured by flow cytometry.

On this clonotype: Its matching antigen is unknown.

V lost 7 bases and J lost 5, with 14 bases in between. The CDR3 has 13 amino acids. Germline assignment: CDR1 SEHNR and CDR2 FQNEAQ (reference sequence). For the second PCR, which ran for about 7 to 11 cycles, a sample-barcoded 5' primer and a J-beta primer mix were used. Using its own MiXCR run on the 5' RACE reads, TCRdb lists one record per CDR3 protein. The sample yields about 620,000 distinct CDR3 sequences, around 52% seen once. The chain has TRBV7-9 and TRBJ1-2; D might be TRBD1 (5 bases). The origin of this receptor is a woman aged 80 or over in good health. The sample comprised blood. In DNA form, the CDR3 reads TGTGCCAGCACCTTTGACAGAGGGTATGGCTACACCTTC. Its translation is CASTFDRGYGYTF.